This T cell receptor (beta chain) was identified in a study of sequential checkpoint blockade in melanoma. The sample holds one count of this clone. This CDR3 region has 16 residues. Trimming took 3 bases from V and 2 from J; bases not matched to a gene: 6. The germline V gene has CDR1 MDHEN and CDR2 SYDVKM. Treatment specified: randomized to nivolumab then ipilimumab (arm A) or the reverse (arm B). Live CD3+CD8+ CD19− CD56− cells were sorted from PBMCs. Only in-frame clones appear in the TCRdb table, and some are missing; sequencing was by immunoSEQ multiplex PCR. The sample includes approximately 29,000 clones, 83% of them seen just once.

This clonotype was obtained from a human donor with melanoma. V gene TRBV28 combines with J gene TRBJ2-2; TRBD2 matches at 7 bases. The sample consisted of CD8+ T cells sorted from blood (inferred from file names), taken from a patient given nivolumab and ipilimumab in sequence. The CDR3 spells CASSFLASGNTGELFF. CDR3 DNA sequence: TGTGCCAGCAGTTTTCTGGCTAGCGGAAACACCGGGGAGCTGTTTTTT. The variable domain in full, with the rest retrieved from reference TRBV28 and TRBJ2-2, is DVKVTQSSRYLVKRTGEKVFLECVQDMDHENMFWYRQDPGLGLRLIYFSYDVKMKEKGDIPEGYSVSREKKERFSLILESASTNQTSMYLCASSFLASGNTGELFFGEGSRLTVL.